This T cell receptor (beta chain) was sequenced during a study of T cells in Graves' hyperthyroidism and ophthalmopathy. This CDR3 is 13 amino acids long. Per germline, CDR1 DFQATT and CDR2 SNEGSKA (reference sequence). Deletions cut 6 bases from V and 4 bases from J, with 16 bases between. This clonotype showed up many times. No antigen is known for it. RNA transcripts gave rise to amplified TCR beta CDR3 regions. Carried out on the TCR CDR3, a first-round RT-PCR used the HTBI primer set. TCRdb re-analysed the multiplex PCR reads in MiXCR, keeping a single row per CDR3 protein. The repertoire holds around 600,000 distinct CDR3 sequences, with roughly 14% as singletons. Study-wide points: The model foresaw ophthalmopathy a median roughly 6 months prior to onset.

Sequencing was performed on blood. The chain recombines TRBV20-1 with TRBJ2-7; no firm D call. The receptor's source is a woman aged 30 to 39 with Graves' hyperthyroidism. CDR3 in amino acids: CSAKPGSQYEQYF. The CDR3 DNA is TGCAGTGCCAAACCCGGGTCTCAGTACGAGCAGTACTTC.